This T cell receptor (beta chain) was profiled in a study of chemoradiotherapy in HPV16-positive cancers. In the study overall: Candidate HPV-specific T-cell clones and common TCR motifs came from functional assays in a couple of HPV16-positive patients.

Study conclusions and caveats: HPV-responsive T-cell expansion during chemoradiotherapy was linked to improved recurrence-free survival in HPV16-positive patients. During treatment, candidate HPV-specific clones and E7-related motifs expanded in tumor.

Sequencing used immunoSEQ multiplex PCR; TCRdb keeps in-frame clones, though not all of them. Of about 20,000 clones in the sample, about 86% are singletons; the top ten hold 4% to 5.5%. Notes on this clone: What it recognizes is unknown.

CDR1 is SGHKS and CDR2 is YYEKEE in the germline V gene (reference sequence). The V end was cut by 4 bases, the J end by 4 bases, with 9 bases between. The CDR3 covers 12 residues. Repertoires were sampled repeatedly during chemoradiotherapy. The TCR was taken from a human donor with HPV-associated anogenital cancer. V is TRBV5-5 and J is TRBJ2-7; either TRBD1 or TRBD2 may fit D (5 bases each). This sample comprised blood, obtained from a patient who underwent chemoradiotherapy. The CDR3 sequence: CASSPGGYEQYF. For the CDR3, the DNA is TGTGCCAGCAGCCCTGGGGGTTACGAGCAGTACTTC.